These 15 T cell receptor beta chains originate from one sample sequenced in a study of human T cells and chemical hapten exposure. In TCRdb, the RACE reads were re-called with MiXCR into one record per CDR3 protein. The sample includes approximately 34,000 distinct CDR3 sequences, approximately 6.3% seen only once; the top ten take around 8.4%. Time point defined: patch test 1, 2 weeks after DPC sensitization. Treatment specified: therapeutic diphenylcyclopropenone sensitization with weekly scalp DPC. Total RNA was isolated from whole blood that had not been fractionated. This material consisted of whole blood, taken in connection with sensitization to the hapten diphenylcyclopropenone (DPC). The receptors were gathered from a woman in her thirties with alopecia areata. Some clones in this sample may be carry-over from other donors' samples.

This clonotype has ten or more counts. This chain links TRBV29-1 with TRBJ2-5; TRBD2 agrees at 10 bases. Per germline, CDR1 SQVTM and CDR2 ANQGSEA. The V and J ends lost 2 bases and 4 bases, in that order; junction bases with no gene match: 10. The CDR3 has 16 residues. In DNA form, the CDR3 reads TGCAGCGTTGAAATCCCTAGCGGGGGAGGCGCAGAGACCCAGTACTTC. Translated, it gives CSVEIPSGGGAETQYF.

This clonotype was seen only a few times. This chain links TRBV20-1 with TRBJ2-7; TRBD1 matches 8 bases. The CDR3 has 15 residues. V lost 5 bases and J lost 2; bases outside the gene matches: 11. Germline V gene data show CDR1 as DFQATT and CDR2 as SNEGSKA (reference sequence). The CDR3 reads CSAGAGGKTPYEQYF. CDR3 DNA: TGCAGTGCTGGAGCAGGGGGCAAAACTCCCTACGAGCAGTACTTC.

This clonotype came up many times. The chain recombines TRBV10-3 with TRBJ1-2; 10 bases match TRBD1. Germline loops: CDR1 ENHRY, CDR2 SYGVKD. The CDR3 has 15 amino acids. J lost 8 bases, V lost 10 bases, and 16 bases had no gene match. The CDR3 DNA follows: TGTGCCACGGGGACAGGGGAACCGCACCCTTCGGGCTACACCTTC. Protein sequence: CATGTGEPHPSGYTF.

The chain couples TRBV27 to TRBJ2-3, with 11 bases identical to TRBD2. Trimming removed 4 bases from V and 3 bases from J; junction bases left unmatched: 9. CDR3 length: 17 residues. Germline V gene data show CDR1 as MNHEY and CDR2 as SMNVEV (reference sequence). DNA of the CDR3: TGTGCCAGCAGTTCCCCTACTAGCGGGGGTGGAACAGATACGCAGTATTTT. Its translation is CASSSPTSGGGTDTQYF.

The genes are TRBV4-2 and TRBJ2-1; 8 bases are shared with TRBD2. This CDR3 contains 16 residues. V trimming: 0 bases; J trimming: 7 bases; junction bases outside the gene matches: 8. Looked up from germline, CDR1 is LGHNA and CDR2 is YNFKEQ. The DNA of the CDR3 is TGTGCCAGCAGCCAAGATGCAGGCGGGGGGTATAATGAGCAGTTCTTC. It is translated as CASSQDAGGGYNEQFF.

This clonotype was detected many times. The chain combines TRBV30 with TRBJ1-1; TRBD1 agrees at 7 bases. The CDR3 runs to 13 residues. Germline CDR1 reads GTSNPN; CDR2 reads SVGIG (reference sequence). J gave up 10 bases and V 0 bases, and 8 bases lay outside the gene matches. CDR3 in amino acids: CAWSVNGQGGAFF. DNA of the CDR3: TGTGCCTGGAGTGTAAATGGGCAGGGGGGAGCTTTCTTT.

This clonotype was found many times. As DNA, the CDR3 is TGCAGTGCTAGTTGGGCCGTGAGCAATCAGCCCCAGCATTTT. Residues: CSASWAVSNQPQHF. This rearrangement joins TRBV20-1 to TRBJ1-5; D gene uncertain. The CDR3 has 14 residues. The V gene's germline CDR1 is DFQATT and CDR2 SNEGSKA (reference sequence). V was shortened by 3 bases and J by 1 base, with 10 bases between the two germline ends.

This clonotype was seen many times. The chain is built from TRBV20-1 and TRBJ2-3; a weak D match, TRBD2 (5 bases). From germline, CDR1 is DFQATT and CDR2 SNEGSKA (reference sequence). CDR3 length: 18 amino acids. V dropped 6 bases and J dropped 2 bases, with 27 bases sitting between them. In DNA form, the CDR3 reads TGCAGTGCCCCGGGATCTTGGGAGATAGGTGTTCCCACAGATACGCAGTATTTT. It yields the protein CSAPGSWEIGVPTDTQYF.

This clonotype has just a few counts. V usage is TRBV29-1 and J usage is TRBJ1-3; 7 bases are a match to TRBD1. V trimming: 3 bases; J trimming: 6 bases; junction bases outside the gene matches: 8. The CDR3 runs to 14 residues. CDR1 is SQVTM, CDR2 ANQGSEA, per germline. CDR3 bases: TGCAGCGTTGACCCAGGGGGACAGCTAAACACCATATATTTT. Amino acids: CSVDPGGQLNTIYF.

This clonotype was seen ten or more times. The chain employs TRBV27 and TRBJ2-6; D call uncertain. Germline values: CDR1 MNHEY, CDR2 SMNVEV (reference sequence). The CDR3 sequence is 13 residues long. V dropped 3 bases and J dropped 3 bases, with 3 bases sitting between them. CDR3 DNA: TGTGCCAGCAGTTTCAGTGGGGCCAACGTCCTGACTTTC. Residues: CASSFSGANVLTF.

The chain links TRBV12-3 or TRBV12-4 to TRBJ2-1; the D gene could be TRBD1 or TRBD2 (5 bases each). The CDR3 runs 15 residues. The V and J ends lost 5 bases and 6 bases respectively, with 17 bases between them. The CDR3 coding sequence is TGTGCCAGCAGTAGAGGGGCAGGGTGGGTCAATGAGCAGTTCTTC. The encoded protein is CASSRGAGWVNEQFF.

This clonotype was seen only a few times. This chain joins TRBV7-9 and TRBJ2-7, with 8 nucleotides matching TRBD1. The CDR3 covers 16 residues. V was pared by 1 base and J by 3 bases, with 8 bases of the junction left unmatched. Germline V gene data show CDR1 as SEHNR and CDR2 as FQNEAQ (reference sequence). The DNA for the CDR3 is TGTGCCAGCAGCTTAGTCGGTGGACAGGGCAGCTACGAGCAGTACTTC. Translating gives CASSLVGGQGSYEQYF.

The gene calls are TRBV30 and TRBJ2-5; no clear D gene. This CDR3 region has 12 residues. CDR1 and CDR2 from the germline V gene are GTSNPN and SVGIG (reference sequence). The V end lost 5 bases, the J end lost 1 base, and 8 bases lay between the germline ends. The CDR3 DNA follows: TGTGCCTGGGGGGATTTCCAAGAGACCCAGTACTTC. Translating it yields CAWGDFQETQYF.

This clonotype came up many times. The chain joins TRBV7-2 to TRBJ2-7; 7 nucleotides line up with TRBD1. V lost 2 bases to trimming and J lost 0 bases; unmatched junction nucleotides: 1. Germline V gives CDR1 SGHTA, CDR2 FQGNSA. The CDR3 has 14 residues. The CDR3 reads CASSLRDSSYEQYF. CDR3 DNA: TGTGCCAGCAGCTTAAGGGACAGCTCCTACGAGCAGTACTTC.

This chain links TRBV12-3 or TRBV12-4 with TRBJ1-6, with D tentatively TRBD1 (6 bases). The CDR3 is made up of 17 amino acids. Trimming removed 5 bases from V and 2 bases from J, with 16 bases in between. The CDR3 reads CASSPSPRDTYNSPLHF. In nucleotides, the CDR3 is TGTGCCAGCAGTCCAAGTCCCAGGGACACCTATAATTCACCCCTCCACTTT.